Sequencing of this T cell receptor (beta chain) was carried out in a study of blood T cell repertoires in COVID-19. Assay: immunoSEQ multiplex PCR; the TCRdb copy retains only in-frame clones and omits some. The sample includes more than 150,000 clones, about 85% of them seen just once. The CDR3 runs to 12 residues. Germline lookup yields CDR1 MDHEN and CDR2 SYDVKM. V gave up 4 bases and J gave up 2 bases, with 5 bases separating them. Material: peripheral blood. The V and J genes are TRBV28 and TRBJ1-2; unclear D gene. The TCR was taken from a woman older than 75 with acute or convalescent COVID-19. The CDR3 here is CASSYSNYGYTF. DNA for the CDR3: TGTGCCAGCAGTTATAGCAACTATGGCTACACCTTC.